The clone carrying this TCR beta chain appeared a single time. The germline V gene has CDR1 KGHSH and CDR2 LQKENI. V lost 3 bases, J lost 2 bases, and 4 bases stayed unmatched. This CDR3 is 15 amino acids long. This sample is drawn from a study of blood T cell repertoires in COVID-19. Study context: The United States, Italy and Spain were the sources of the acute and convalescent COVID-19 samples. Sources were T cells, B-cell-depleted T cells, or PBMCs; the material itself was cDNA or gDNA.

Authors' analysis steps: Reference gene primer amplification gave nucleated cell count estimates. TCRdb's table, derived via immunoSEQ multiplex PCR, lists solely in-frame clones and lacks some. From that table come the V and J calls and clone size; the DNA was used to work out D and trimming. This table has some 15,000 clones, around 74% appearing once. The rearrangement uses TRBV18 and TRBJ2-1; 7 bases fit TRBD2. This clonotype was sampled from a man aged 60 to 75 with acute or convalescent COVID-19. The source material was peripheral blood. CDR3: CASSPAGATYNEQFF. CDR3 DNA: TGTGCCAGCTCACCTGCGGGAGCTACCTACAATGAGCAGTTCTTC. Filled out from reference TRBV18 and TRBJ2-1, the complete variable domain reads NAGVMQNPRHLVRRRGQEARLRCSPMKGHSHVYWYRQLPEEGLKFMVYLQKENIIDESGMPKERFSAEFPKEGPSILRIQQVVRGDSAAYFCASSPAGATYNEQFFGPGTRLTVL.